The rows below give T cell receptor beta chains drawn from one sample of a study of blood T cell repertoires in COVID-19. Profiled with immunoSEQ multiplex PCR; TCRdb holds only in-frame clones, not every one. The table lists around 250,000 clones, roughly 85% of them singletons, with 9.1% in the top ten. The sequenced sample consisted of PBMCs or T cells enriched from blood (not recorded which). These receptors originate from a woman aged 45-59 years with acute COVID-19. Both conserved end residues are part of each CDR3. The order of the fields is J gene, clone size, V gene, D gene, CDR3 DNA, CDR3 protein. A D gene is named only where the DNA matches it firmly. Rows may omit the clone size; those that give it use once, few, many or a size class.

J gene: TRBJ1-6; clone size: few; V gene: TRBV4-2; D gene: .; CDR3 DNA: TGTGCCAGCAGCCAAGGCCCCCCGGGGAATAATTCACCCCTCCACTTT; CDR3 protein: CASSQGPPGNNSPLHF
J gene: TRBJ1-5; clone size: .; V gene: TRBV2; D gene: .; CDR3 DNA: TGTGCCAGTAGCATAGGGGTCAGCAATCAGCCCCAGCATTTT; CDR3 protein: CASSIGVSNQPQHF
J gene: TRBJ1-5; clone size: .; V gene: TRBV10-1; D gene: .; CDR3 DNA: TGCGCCAGCGGACAGAGCTATAGGGATCAGCCCCAGCATTTT; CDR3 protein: CASGQSYRDQPQHF
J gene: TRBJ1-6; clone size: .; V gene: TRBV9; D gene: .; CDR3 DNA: TGTGCCAGCAGCGTAGCGGGTTCACCCCTCCACTTT; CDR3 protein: CASSVAGSPLHF
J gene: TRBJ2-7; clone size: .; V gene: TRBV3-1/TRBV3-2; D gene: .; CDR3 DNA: TGTGCCAGCAGCCAGCGCTCTCACGAGCAGTACTTC; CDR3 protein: CASSQRSHEQYF
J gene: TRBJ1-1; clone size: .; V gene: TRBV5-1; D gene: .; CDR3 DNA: TGCGCCAGCAGCGGTCAGGCGATGAACACTGAAGCTTTCTTT; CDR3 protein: CASSGQAMNTEAFF
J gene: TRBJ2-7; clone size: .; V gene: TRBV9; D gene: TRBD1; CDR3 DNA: TGTGCCAGCAGCAGTCCCCGGGACAGGGGCCGGCGGAGCTCCTACGAGCAGTACTTC; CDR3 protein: CASSSPRDRGRRSSYEQYF
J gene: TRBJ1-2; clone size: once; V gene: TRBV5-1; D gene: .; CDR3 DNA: TGCGCCAGCAGCAGGGGGACCGATAACTATGGCTACACCTTC; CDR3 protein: CASSRGTDNYGYTF
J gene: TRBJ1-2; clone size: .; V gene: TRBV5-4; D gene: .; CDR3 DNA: TGTGCCAGCAGCTTGGAGGCAGGTTCTTCTGACACCTTC; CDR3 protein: CASSLEAGSSDTF
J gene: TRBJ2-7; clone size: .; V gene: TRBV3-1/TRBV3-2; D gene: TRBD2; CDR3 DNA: TGTGCCAGCAGCCAGGGGGGACTAGCGGGGGCGGCGCAGTACTTC; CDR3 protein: CASSQGGLAGAAQYF
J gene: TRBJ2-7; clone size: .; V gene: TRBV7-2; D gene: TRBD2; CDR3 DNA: TGTGCCAGCAGCTTAGCGCCGTCAGCGGGGAGCTCCTACGAGCAGTACTTC; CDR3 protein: CASSLAPSAGSSYEQYF
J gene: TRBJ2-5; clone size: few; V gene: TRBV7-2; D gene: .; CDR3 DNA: TGTGCCAGCAGCTTATCTCGGGGGTGGGAAGAGACCCAGTACTTC; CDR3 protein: CASSLSRGWEETQYF
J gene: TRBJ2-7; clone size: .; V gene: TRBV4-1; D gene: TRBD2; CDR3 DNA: TGCGCCAGCAGCCAAGGAGAGCGGGCGGGGGGGCGGAACGAGCAGTACTTC; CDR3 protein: CASSQGERAGGRNEQYF
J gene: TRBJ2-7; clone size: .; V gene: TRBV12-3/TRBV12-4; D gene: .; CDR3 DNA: TGTGCCAGCACCACAGGGACCTCCTACGAGCAGTACTTC; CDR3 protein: CASTTGTSYEQYF
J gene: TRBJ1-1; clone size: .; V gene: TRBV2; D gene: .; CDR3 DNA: TGTGCCAGCAGTGAAAACAGGAACACTGAAGCTTTCTTT; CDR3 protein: CASSENRNTEAFF
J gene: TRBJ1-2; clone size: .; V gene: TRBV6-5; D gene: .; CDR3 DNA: TGTGCCAGCAGTACAGGCCTTAGGGACTACACCTTC; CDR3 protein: CASSTGLRDYTF
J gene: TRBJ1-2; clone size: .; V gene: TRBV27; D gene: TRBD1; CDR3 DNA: TGTGCCAGCAGTCCGACAGGGGACTATGGCTACACCTTC; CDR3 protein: CASSPTGDYGYTF
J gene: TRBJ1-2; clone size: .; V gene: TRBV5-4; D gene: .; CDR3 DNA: TGTGCCAGCAGCTTAGCAGGAAACTATGGCTACACCTTC; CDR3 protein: CASSLAGNYGYTF
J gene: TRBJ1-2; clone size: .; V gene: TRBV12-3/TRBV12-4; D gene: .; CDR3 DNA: TGTGCCAGCAGATACAGACAGCGTGAGTACACCTTC; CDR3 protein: CASRYRQREYTF
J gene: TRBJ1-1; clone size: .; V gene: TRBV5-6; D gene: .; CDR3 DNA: TGTGCCAGCAGCTTGGGAGGCATGAACACTGAAGCTTTCTTT; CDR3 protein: CASSLGGMNTEAFF
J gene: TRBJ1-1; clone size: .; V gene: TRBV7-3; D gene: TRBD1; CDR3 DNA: TGTGCCAGCAGTCCTGTGGGGCGGGACAGCGAGGAAGCTTTCTTT; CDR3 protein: CASSPVGRDSEEAFF
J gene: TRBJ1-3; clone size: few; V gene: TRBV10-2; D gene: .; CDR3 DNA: TGCGCCAGCACCCCGGGACTAGGGGGAGGAAACACCATATATTTT; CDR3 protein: CASTPGLGGGNTIYF
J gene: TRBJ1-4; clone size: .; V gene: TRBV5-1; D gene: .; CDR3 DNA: TGCGCCAGCAGCTCGGGTTTGGGAGCAACTAATGAAAAACTGTTTTTT; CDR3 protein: CASSSGLGATNEKLFF
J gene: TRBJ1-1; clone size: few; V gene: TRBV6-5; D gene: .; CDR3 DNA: TGTGCCAGTTTAACAGGGTTAGGCACTGAAGCTTTCTTT; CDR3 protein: CASLTGLGTEAFF
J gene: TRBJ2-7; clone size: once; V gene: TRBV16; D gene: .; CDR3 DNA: TGTGCCAGCAGCCAATTTACAGGTTACATGAACGAGCAGTACTTC; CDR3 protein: CASSQFTGYMNEQYF
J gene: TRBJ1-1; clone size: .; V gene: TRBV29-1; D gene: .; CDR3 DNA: TGCAGCGTTCGGGGAGACACTGAAGCTTTCTTT; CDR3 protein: CSVRGDTEAFF
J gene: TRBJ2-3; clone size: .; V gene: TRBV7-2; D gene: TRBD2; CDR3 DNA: TGTGCCAGCAGCGAAGTACTAGCGGGGGGGTCAGATACGCAGTATTTT; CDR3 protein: CASSEVLAGGSDTQYF
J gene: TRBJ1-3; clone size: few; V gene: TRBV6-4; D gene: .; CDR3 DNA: TGTGCCAGCAGTGACCGGAACACCATATATTTT; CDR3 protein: CASSDRNTIYF
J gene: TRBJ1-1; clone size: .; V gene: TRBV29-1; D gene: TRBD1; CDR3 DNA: TGCAGCGTGAGGGTGGGGCCAGGGGGCACTGAAGCTTTCTTT; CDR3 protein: CSVRVGPGGTEAFF
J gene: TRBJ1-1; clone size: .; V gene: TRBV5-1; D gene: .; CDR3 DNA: TGCGCCAGCAGATCTCAGGGTTGGGGTGAAGCTTTCTTT; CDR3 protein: CASRSQGWGEAFF
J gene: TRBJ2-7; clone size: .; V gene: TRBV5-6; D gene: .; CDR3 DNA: TGTGCCAGCAGGGGGGGAACCTATCGCTACGAGCAGTACTTC; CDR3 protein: CASRGGTYRYEQYF
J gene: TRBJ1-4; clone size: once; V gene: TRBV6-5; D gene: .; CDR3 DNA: TGTGCCAGCAGACAGACAACTAATGAAAAACTGTTTTTT; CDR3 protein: CASRQTTNEKLFF
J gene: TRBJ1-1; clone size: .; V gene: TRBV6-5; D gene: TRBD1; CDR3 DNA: TGTGCCAGCAGTTACCTCGCCCGGGACAGGGTAGCTTTCTTT; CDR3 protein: CASSYLARDRVAFF
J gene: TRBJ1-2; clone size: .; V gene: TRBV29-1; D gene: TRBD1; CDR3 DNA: TGCAGCGTCGGGACAGACTATGGCTACACCTTC; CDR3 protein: CSVGTDYGYTF
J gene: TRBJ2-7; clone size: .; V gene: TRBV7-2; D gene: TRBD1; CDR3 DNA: TGTGCCAGCAGAAAGCTGGCGGGACAGGAGTACGAGCAGTACTTC; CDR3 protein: CASRKLAGQEYEQYF
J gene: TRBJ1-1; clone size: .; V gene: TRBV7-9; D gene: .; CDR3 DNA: TGTGCCAGCAGCTTAACCGGGACAACCACTGAAGCTTTCTTT; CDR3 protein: CASSLTGTTTEAFF
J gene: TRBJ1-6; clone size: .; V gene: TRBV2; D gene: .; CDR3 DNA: TGTGCCAGCAGTGAAAGAACGGGAAATTCACCCCTCCACTTT; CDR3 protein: CASSERTGNSPLHF
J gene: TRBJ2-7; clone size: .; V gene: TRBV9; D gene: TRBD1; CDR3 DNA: TGTGCCAGCAGCGTAAAGGGGGCCCACGAGCAGTACTTC; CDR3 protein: CASSVKGAHEQYF
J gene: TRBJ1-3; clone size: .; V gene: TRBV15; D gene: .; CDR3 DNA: TGTGCCACCAGCAGAGATAGGGGCAGCTCCACGGGTGGAAACACCATATATTTT; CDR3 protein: CATSRDRGSSTGGNTIYF
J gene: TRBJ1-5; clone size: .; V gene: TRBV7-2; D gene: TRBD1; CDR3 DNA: TGTGCCAGCAGCTCCTCAACAGGGGGCGTTGGTCAGCCCCAGCATTTT; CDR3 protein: CASSSSTGGVGQPQHF